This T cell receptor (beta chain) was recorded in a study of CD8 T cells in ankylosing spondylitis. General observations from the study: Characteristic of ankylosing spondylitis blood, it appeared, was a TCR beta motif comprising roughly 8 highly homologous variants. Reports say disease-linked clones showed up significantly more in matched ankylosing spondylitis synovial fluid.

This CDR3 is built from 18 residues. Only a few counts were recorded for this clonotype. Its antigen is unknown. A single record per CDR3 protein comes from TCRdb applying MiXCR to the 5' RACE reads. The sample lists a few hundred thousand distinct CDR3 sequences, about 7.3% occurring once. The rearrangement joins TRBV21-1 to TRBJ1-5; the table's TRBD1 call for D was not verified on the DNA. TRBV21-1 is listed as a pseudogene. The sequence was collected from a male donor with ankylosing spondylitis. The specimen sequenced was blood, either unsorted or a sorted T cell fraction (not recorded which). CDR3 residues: CANLMSGTGFNSNQPQHF. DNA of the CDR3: TGTGCCAACCTAATGTCCGGGACAGGGTTTAATAGCAATCAGCCCCAGCATTTT.